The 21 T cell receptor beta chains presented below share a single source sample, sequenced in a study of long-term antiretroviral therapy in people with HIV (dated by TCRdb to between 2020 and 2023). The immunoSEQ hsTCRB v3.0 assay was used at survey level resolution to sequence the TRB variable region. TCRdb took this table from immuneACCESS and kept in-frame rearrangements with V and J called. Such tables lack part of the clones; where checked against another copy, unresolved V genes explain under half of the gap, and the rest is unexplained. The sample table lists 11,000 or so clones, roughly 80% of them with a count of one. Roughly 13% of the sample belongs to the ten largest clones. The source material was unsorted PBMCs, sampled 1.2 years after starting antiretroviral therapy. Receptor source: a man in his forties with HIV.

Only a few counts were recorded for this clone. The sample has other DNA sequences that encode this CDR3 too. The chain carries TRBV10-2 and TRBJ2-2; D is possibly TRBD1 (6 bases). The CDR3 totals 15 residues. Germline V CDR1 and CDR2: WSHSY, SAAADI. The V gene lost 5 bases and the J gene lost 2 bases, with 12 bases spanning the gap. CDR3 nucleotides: TGCGCCAGCAGTTCCGGGACACCTAACACCGGGGAGCTGTTTTTT. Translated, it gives CASSSGTPNTGELFF.

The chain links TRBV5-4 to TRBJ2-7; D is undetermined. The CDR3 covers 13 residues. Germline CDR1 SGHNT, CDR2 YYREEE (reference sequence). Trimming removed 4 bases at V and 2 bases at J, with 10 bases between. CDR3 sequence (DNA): TGTGCCAGCAGCGTGGACGGACCCTACGAGCAGTACTTC. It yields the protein CASSVDGPYEQYF. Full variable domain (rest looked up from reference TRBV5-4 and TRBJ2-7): ETGVTQSPTHLIKTRGQQVTLRCSSQSGHNTVSWYQQALGQGPQFIFQYYREEENGRGNFPPRFSGLQFPNYSSELNVNALELDDSALYLCASSVDGPYEQYFGPGTRLTVT.

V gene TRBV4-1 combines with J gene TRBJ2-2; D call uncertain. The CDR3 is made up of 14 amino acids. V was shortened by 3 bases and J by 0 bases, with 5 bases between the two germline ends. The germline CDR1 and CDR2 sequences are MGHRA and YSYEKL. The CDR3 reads CASSQASNTGELFF. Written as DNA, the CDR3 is TGCGCCAGCAGCCAGGCCTCGAACACCGGGGAGCTGTTTTTT.

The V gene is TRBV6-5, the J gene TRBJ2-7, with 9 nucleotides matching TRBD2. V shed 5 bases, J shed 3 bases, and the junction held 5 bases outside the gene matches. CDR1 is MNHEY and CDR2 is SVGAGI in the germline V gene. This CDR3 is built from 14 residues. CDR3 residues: CASSTGLADYEQYF. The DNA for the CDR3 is TGTGCCAGCAGTACGGGACTAGCTGACTACGAGCAGTACTTC.

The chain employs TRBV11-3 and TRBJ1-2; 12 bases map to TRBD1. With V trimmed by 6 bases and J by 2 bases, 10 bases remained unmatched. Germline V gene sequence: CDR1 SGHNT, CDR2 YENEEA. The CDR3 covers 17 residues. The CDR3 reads CASSPRDRGRGNYGYTF. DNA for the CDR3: TGTGCCAGCAGTCCCCGGGACAGGGGGCGAGGGAACTATGGCTACACCTTC.

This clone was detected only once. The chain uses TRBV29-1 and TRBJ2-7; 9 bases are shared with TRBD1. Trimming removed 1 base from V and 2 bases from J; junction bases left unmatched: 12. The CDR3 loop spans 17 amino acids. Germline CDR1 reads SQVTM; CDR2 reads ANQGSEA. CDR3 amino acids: CSVEGGAQGASTYEQYF. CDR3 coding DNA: TGCAGCGTTGAAGGAGGGGCACAGGGGGCCAGTACCTACGAGCAGTACTTC.

The CDR3 DNA is TGTGCCAGCTCACCTAATGCGGCCTACAATGAGCAGTTCTTC. Translated, it gives CASSPNAAYNEQFF. This chain joins TRBV18 and TRBJ2-1, with D unresolved. The CDR3 is 14 residues long. Germline V lookup: CDR1 KGHSH, CDR2 LQKENI. Trimming took off 3 bases at V and 2 bases at J, with 8 bases between the two ends.

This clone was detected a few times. This CDR3 is CASKPRDRVQSPLHF. CDR3 in DNA: TGTGCCAGTAAGCCTCGGGACAGGGTTCAGTCACCCCTCCACTTT. The chain couples TRBV27 to TRBJ1-6, with 9 bases fitting TRBD1. V trimming: 9 bases; J trimming: 10 bases; junction bases outside the gene matches: 13. The CDR3 spans 15 residues. Germline V gene lookup returns CDR1 MNHEY and CDR2 SMNVEV (reference sequence).

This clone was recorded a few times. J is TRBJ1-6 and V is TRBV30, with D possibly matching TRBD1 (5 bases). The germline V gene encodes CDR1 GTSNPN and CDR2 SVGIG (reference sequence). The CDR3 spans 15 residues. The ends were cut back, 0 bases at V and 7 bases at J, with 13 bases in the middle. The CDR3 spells CAWSVRGRSNSPLHF. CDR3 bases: TGTGCCTGGAGTGTACGGGGCAGAAGCAATTCACCCCTCCACTTT.

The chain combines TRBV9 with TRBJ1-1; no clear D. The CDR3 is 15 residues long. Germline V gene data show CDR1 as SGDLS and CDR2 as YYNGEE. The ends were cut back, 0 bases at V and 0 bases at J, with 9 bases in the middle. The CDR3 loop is CASSVAGSMNTEAFF. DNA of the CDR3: TGTGCCAGCAGCGTAGCCGGCAGCATGAACACTGAAGCTTTCTTT.

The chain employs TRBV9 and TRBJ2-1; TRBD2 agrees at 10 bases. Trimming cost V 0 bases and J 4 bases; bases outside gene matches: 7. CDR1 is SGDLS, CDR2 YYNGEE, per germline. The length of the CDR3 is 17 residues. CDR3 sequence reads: CASSVDSGGLFYNEQFF. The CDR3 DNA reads TGTGCCAGCAGCGTAGATAGCGGGGGGCTTTTTTACAATGAGCAGTTCTTC.

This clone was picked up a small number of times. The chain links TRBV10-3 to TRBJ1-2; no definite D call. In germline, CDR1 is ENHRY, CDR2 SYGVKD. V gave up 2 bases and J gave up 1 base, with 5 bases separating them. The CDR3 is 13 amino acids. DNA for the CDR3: TGTGCCATCAGTGAGGGGTTTAACTATGGCTACACCTTC. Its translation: CAISEGFNYGYTF.

The CDR3 sequence is CASSLRAPGQGSEQYF. The DNA of the CDR3 is TGTGCCAGCAGTTTAAGGGCCCCGGGACAGGGGTCCGAGCAGTACTTC. This chain joins TRBV27 and TRBJ2-7; 10 nucleotides line up with TRBD1. J was trimmed by 6 bases and V by 2 bases; bases with no gene match: 10. The CDR3 is 16 residues long. Germline assignment: CDR1 MNHEY and CDR2 SMNVEV (reference sequence).

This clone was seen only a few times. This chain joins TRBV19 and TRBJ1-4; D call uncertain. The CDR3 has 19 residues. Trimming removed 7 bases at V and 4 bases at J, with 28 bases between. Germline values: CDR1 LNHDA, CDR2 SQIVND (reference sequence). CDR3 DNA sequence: TGTGCCAGTAAACTCCGGGCCAGGATCATTGGGATTCATAATGAAAAACTGTTTTTT. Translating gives CASKLRARIIGIHNEKLFF. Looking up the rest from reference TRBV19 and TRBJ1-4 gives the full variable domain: DGGITQSPKYLFRKEGQNVTLSCEQNLNHDAMYWYRQDPGQGLRLIYYSQIVNDFQKGDIAEGYSVSREKKESFPLTVTSAQKNPTAFYLCASKLRARIIGIHNEKLFFGSGTQLSVL.

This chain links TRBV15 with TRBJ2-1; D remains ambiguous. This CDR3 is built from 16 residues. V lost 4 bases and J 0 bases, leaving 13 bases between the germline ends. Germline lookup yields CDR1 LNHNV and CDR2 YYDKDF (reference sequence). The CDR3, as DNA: TGTGCCACCAGCAAATCCGGACGGAGCTCCTACAATGAGCAGTTCTTC. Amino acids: CATSKSGRSSYNEQFF.

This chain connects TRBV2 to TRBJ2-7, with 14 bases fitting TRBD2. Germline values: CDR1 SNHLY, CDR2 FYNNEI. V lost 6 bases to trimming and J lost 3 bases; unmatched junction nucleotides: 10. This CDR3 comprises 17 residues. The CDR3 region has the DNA TGTGCCAGCAGATGGACTAGCGGGGGGCTGCCTAACTACGAGCAGTACTTC. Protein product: CASRWTSGGLPNYEQYF.

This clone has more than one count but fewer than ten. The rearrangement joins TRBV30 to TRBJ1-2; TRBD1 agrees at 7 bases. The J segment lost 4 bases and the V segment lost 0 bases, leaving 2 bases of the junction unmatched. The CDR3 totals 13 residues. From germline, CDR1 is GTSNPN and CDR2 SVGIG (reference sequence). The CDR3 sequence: CAWSVQGIYGYTF. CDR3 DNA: TGTGCCTGGAGTGTACAGGGGATCTATGGCTACACCTTC. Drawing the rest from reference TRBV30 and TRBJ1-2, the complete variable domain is SQTIHQWPATLVQPVGSPLSLECTVEGTSNPNLYWYRQAAGRGLQLLFYSVGIGQISSEVPQNLSASRPQDRQFILSSKKLLLSDSGFYLCAWSVQGIYGYTFGSGTRLTVV.

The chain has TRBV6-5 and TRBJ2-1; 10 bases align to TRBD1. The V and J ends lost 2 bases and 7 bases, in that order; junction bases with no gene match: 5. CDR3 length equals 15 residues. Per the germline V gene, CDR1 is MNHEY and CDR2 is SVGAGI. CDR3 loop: CASSYRDRGINEQFF. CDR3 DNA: TGTGCCAGCAGTTACCGGGACAGGGGCATAAATGAGCAGTTCTTC.

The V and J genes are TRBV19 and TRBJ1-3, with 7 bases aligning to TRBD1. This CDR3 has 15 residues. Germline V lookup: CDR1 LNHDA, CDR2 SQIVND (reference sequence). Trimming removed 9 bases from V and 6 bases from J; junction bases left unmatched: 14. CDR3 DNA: TGTGCCAGCCGAACAGGGGACCCCTCGGAAAACACCATATATTTT. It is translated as CASRTGDPSENTIYF.

CDR3 nucleotide sequence: TGTGCCAGCAGCTTAGGGAAGAAGGGTAGCCCGGAAACAGATACGCAGTATTTT. This encodes CASSLGKKGSPETDTQYF. J is TRBJ2-3 and V is TRBV7-2; D is unresolved. CDR3 length equals 18 residues. The V end lost 1 base, the J end lost 3 bases, and 20 bases lay between the germline ends. Per germline, CDR1 SGHTA and CDR2 FQGNSA.

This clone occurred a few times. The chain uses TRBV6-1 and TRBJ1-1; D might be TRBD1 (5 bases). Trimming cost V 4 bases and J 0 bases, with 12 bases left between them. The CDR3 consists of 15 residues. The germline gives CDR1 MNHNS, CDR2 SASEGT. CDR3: CASSAGAGLNTEAFF. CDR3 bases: TGTGCCAGCAGTGCCGGGGCGGGGCTGAACACTGAAGCTTTCTTT.